These T cell receptor beta chains were read from a single sample in a study of T cell changes during pregnancy in multiple sclerosis. The repertoire was sequenced with immunoSEQ multiplex PCR; TCRdb's copy has only in-frame clones and lacks some. The repertoire holds around 80,000 clones, with approximately 90% as singletons. Sequencing used peripheral blood, obtained before pregnancy. Every receptor here comes from a female donor with multiple sclerosis, enrolled in a pregnancy study. Each CDR3 is given with its conserved first and last residue.

V: TRBV2
J: TRBJ2-2
CDR3: CASRRGLSGELFF

V: TRBV2
J: TRBJ2-5
CDR3: CATERDEETQYF

V: TRBV14
J: TRBJ2-5
CDR3: CASSQARLAFETQYF

V: TRBV28
J: TRBJ1-2
CDR3: CASKGRVYGYTF

V: TRBV6-5
J: TRBJ1-3
CDR3: CASGNRGTGNTIYF

V: TRBV9
J: TRBJ2-5
CDR3: CASSVSAGGETQYF

V: TRBV4-3
J: TRBJ1-2
CDR3: CASSQRTSGYGYTF

V: TRBV15
J: TRBJ2-6
CDR3: CATSRDQRHISGANVLTF

V: TRBV28
J: TRBJ1-2
CDR3: CASESGFIYGYTF

V: TRBV29-1
J: TRBJ2-7
CDR3: CSVTGTGIEQYF

V: TRBV30
J: TRBJ1-2
CDR3: CAWSGGQGSAYGYTF